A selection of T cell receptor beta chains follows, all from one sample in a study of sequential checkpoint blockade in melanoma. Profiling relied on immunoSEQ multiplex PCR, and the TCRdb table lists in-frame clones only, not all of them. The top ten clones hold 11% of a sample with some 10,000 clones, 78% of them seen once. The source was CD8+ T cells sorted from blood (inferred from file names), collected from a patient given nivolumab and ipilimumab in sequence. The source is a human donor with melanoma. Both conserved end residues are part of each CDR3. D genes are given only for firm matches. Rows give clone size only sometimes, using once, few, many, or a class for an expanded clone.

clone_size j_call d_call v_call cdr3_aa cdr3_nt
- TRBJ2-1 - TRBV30 CAWKVPREIYNEQFF TGTGCCTGGAAAGTGCCGCGCGAGATCTACAATGAGCAGTTCTTC
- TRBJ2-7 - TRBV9 CASSESTSSYEQYF TGTGCCAGCAGCGAATCAACTAGCTCCTACGAGCAGTACTTC
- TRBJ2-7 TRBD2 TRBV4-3 CASSQVGTNSYEQYF TGCGCCAGCAGCCAGGTAGGGACTAATTCCTACGAGCAGTACTTC
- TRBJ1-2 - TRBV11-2 CASSLGRTHYGYTF TGTGCCAGCAGCTTGGGGCGGACCCACTATGGCTACACCTTC
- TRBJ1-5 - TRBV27 CASNFPGIHNQPQHF TGTGCCAGCAATTTCCCCGGGATTCACAATCAGCCCCAGCATTTT
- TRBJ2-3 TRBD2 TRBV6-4 CASSDVSGGSTDTQYF TGTGCCAGCAGTGATGTGAGCGGGGGGAGCACAGATACGCAGTATTTT
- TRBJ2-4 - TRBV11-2 CASSLVSPGIAKNIQYF TGTGCCAGCAGCTTAGTGTCTCCAGGAATTGCCAAAAACATTCAGTACTTC
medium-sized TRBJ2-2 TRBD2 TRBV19 CASSIGTSPRTGELFF TGTGCCAGTAGTATTGGGACTAGCCCCCGGACAGGGGAGCTGTTTTTT
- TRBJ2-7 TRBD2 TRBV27 CASSPDGGTEQYF TGTGCCAGCAGTCCGGACGGGGGGACCGAGCAGTACTTC
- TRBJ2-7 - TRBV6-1 CASSESRAYEQYF TGTGCCAGCAGTGAGTCCAGGGCATACGAGCAGTACTTC
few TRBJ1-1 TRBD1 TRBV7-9 CASSTHDKQGSRAEAFF TGTGCCAGCAGCACCCACGACAAACAGGGGAGTCGAGCTGAAGCTTTCTTT
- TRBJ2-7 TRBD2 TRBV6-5 CASTSSGRGEQYF TGTGCCAGCACCTCCAGCGGGAGAGGCGAGCAGTACTTC
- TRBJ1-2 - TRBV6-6 CASSYGGGREEDGYTF TGTGCCAGCAGTTACGGGGGTGGCAGGGAGGAAGACGGCTACACCTTC
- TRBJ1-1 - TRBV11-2 CASSLDPEPNTEAFF TGTGCCAGCAGCTTAGATCCAGAACCGAACACTGAAGCTTTCTTT
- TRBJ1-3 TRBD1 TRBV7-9 CASSLVSGTGTHTIYF TGTGCCAGCAGCTTAGTCTCCGGGACAGGGACGCACACCATATATTTT
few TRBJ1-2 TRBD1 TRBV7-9 CASSLVWGQGHGYTF TGTGCCAGCAGCTTAGTTTGGGGACAGGGGCATGGCTACACCTTC
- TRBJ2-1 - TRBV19 CASTLGDGGEQFF TGTGCCAGTACCCTTGGGGACGGGGGTGAGCAGTTCTTC
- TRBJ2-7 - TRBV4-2 CASSQGPSRKYEQYF TGTGCCAGCAGCCAAGGTCCTAGCAGGAAGTACGAGCAGTACTTC
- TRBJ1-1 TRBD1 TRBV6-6 CASSSPDRGFKAFF TGTGCCAGCAGTTCACCAGACAGGGGATTCAAAGCTTTCTTT
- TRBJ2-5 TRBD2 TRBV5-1 CASSPARLAVQETQYF TGCGCCAGCAGCCCGGCCCGACTAGCGGTCCAAGAGACCCAGTACTTC
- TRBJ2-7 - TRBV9 CASSLRTPRSYEQYF TGTGCCAGCAGCTTGAGGACTCCCCGCTCCTACGAGCAGTACTTC
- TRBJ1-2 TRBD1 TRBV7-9 CASSWSGQGIYGYTF TGTGCCAGCAGCTGGTCGGGACAGGGGATCTATGGCTACACCTTC
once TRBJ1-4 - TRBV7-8 CASSPSATNEKLFF TGTGCCAGCAGCCCCAGCGCAACTAATGAAAAACTGTTTTTT
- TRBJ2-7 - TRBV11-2 CASSLAGQLLYEQYF TGTGCCAGCAGCTTAGCAGGACAGTTACTTTACGAGCAGTACTTC
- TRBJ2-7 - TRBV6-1 CASSEGQRYYEQYF TGTGCCAGCAGTGAGGGACAACGGTACTACGAGCAGTACTTC
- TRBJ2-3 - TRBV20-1 CSARYPDTQYF TGCAGTGCTAGATATCCAGATACGCAGTATTTT
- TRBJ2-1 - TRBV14 CASSLTAVGEQFF TGTGCCAGCAGTCTTACAGCGGTGGGTGAGCAGTTCTTC
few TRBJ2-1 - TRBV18 CASSPRPLAYEQFF TGTGCCAGCTCACCAAGACCGCTAGCATACGAGCAGTTCTTC
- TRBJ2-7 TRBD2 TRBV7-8 CASSLLAGGFEQYF TGTGCCAGCAGCTTACTAGCGGGAGGTTTTGAGCAGTACTTC
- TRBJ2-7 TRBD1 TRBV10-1 CASSEDWETGSYEQYF TGCGCCAGCAGTGAGGACTGGGAGACAGGGTCCTACGAGCAGTACTTC
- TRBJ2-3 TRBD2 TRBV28 CASSLILAGGSEDTQYF TGTGCCAGCAGTCTCATACTAGCGGGGGGCTCGGAAGATACGCAGTATTTT
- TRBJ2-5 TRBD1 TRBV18 CASSPQGAVETQYF TGTGCCAGCTCACCACAGGGGGCTGTAGAGACCCAGTACTTC